This T cell receptor (beta chain) was sequenced for a study of T-cell memory formation after mild COVID-19. Study observations and caveats: Pre-infection memory harbored some responding clones, suggesting cross-reactive memory joined. Second-wave clones that peaked on day 37 lacked confirmed SARS-CoV-2 specificity. Clones contracting day 15 to 85 were balanced CD4/CD8; later expanders leaned CD4+.

Each CDR3 protein gets one entry after TCRdb re-called the 5' RACE reads with MiXCR. The sample holds 250,000 to 350,000 distinct CDR3 sequences, roughly 16% seen once. As concerns this clonotype: Its antigen is undetermined.

V shed 10 bases and J shed 6 bases, with 21 bases lying between them. CDR3 length equals 14 residues. From germline, CDR1 is LGHNT and CDR2 FRNRAP. This clonotype originated in a man aged 18 to 29 who had mild COVID-19 (a few samples of this study predate the infection). Cell type and time point are not known. The specimen sequenced was PBMCs or a T cell subset sorted from them (not recorded which). The rearrangement joins TRBV12-5 to TRBJ1-1; weak D call: TRBD1 (5 bases). CDR3 coding DNA: TGTGCTACGACAGAAAAGCATGCGGTGGCTGAAGCTTTCTTT. Translation gives CATTEKHAVAEAFF.